The 24 T cell receptor beta chains presented below share a single source sample, sequenced in a study of blood T cell repertoires in COVID-19. Assay: immunoSEQ multiplex PCR; the TCRdb copy retains only in-frame clones and omits some. The table lists 29,000 or so clones, 80% to 90% of them singletons. Sequenced sample: peripheral blood. These receptors all stem from a human donor in a cohort sampled during active COVID-19.

The chain recombines TRBV25-1 with TRBJ2-3; TRBD2 is a possible D gene (7 bases). The CDR3 contains 15 residues. Germline V gene data show CDR1 as MGHDK and CDR2 as SYGVNS. Between the trimmed V and J ends, which lost 4 bases and 4 bases, there was a span of 15 bases. The CDR3 loop is CASSAAGAGPDTQYF. As DNA, the CDR3 is TGTGCCAGCAGTGCTGCGGGGGCCGGACCAGATACGCAGTATTTT.

The gene calls are TRBV6-5 and TRBJ2-2; D unclear. CDR1 and CDR2 (germline): MNHEY, SVGAGI. There are 12 residues in the CDR3. V gave up 2 bases and J gave up 6 bases, with 4 bases separating them. The CDR3 DNA follows: TGTGCCAGCAGTTACGGAGCCGGGGAGCTGTTTTTT. Its translation: CASSYGAGELFF.

The V gene is TRBV7-2, the J gene TRBJ2-5, with a possible D match to TRBD2 (5 bases). This CDR3 region has 15 residues. Deletions cut 5 bases from V and 4 bases from J, with 17 bases between. Germline V CDR1 and CDR2: SGHTA, FQGNSA. Here the CDR3 reads CASSLFKEDAETQYF. As DNA, the CDR3 is TGTGCCAGCAGCCTCTTTAAGGAGGACGCAGAGACCCAGTACTTC.

The chain links TRBV14 to TRBJ2-5; 9 bases match TRBD2. The V segment lost 4 bases and the J segment 13 bases; nucleotides outside the gene matches: 13. Per the germline V gene, CDR1 is SGHDN and CDR2 is FVKESK. The CDR3 has 14 amino acids. CDR3 sequence (DNA): TGTGCCAGCAGCCTCACCCGAGGGACTAGCCCAAGGTACTTC. Its protein is CASSLTRGTSPRYF.

This rearrangement joins TRBV19 to TRBJ2-1; the D gene is possibly TRBD1 (6 bases). This CDR3 region has 14 residues. Per the germline V gene, CDR1 is LNHDA and CDR2 is SQIVND (reference sequence). With 10 bases removed from V and 4 bases from J, the gap between germline ends came to 17 bases. The CDR3 sequence is CATTARGKYNEQFF. The CDR3, as DNA: TGTGCCACCACTGCGAGGGGGAAGTACAATGAGCAGTTCTTC.

The rearrangement uses TRBV2 and TRBJ1-2; a weak D match, TRBD1 (6 bases). The CDR3 is 13 amino acids. Trimming took 3 bases from V and 3 from J, leaving 8 bases between them. Per germline, CDR1 SNHLY and CDR2 FYNNEI. The CDR3 DNA follows: TGTGCCAGCAGTGATTCAGGGGACTATGGCTACACCTTC. Its protein is CASSDSGDYGYTF.

The rearrangement links TRBV7-2 to TRBJ2-1; TRBD1 aligns across 7 bases. The junction had 9 bases not matched to a gene; V was cut back by 2 bases and J by 2 bases. Germline V gene sequence: CDR1 SGHTA, CDR2 FQGNSA. The CDR3 contains 17 residues. This CDR3 is CASSLRDGTAPYNEQFF. CDR3 coding DNA: TGTGCCAGCAGCTTACGGGACGGGACAGCTCCCTACAATGAGCAGTTCTTC.

The V gene is TRBV23-1, the J gene TRBJ1-6; no reliable D call. TRBV23-1 is an ORF; its function is uncertain. This CDR3 has 17 residues. V dropped 5 bases and J dropped 10 bases, with 24 bases sitting between them. The CDR3 is CASSYTYRTLRHSPLHF. The CDR3 DNA sequence: TGCGCCAGCAGTTACACCTACCGGACTTTAAGGCACTCACCCCTCCACTTT.

In the case of this clone: An end of the junction does not agree with germline; a read error may underlie this. The chain joins TRBV7-7 to TRBJ2-5; TRBD1 agrees at 8 bases. The CDR3 is 15 amino acids. Germline-derived CDR1 and CDR2 are SSHAT and FNYEAQ (reference sequence). The CDR3 spells CASSFGWTGKETQYF. The CDR3 bases are TGTGCTAGCAGCTTCGGGTGGACAGGGAAAGAGACCCAGTACTTC. The full variable domain, its missing parts supplied by reference TRBV7-7 and TRBJ2-5, is GAGVSQSPRYKVTKRGQDVTLRCDPISSHATLYWYQQALGQGPEFLTYFNYEAQPDKSGLPSDRFSAERPEGSISTLTIQRTEQRDSAMYRCASSFGWTGKETQYFGPGTRLLVL.

V gene TRBV5-4 combines with J gene TRBJ2-2, with a possible D match to TRBD2 (6 bases). The CDR3 has 14 residues. CDR1 and CDR2 from the germline V gene are SGHNT and YYREEE (reference sequence). V lost 6 bases and J lost 1, with 10 bases in between. The CDR3 nucleotides read TGTGCCAGCACACGAGCGGGGAACACCGGGGAGCTGTTTTTT. This encodes CASTRAGNTGELFF.

This sequence joins TRBV7-3 and TRBJ2-1; no definite D call. There are 14 residues in the CDR3. The germline V gene encodes CDR1 SGHTA and CDR2 FQGTGA. Trimming shortened V by 2 bases and J by 5 bases, and 10 bases separated the two germline ends. CDR3 amino acids: CASSLSTKNNEQFF. In DNA form, the CDR3 reads TGTGCCAGCAGCTTATCCACAAAGAACAATGAGCAGTTCTTC.

The V call is TRBV21-1, the J call TRBJ2-1; the D segment call TRBD2 is taken from the table without a DNA check. TRBV21-1 is a pseudogene. This CDR3 has 18 amino acids. CDR3 nucleotide sequence: TGTGCCAGCAGCAAAGTACCGCCTAGCGGGGGGGCCTACAATGAGCAGTTCTTC. This codes for CASSKVPPSGGAYNEQFF.

This chain uses TRBV27 with TRBJ2-2; 13 bases agree with TRBD2. This CDR3 has 16 residues. The germline V gene encodes CDR1 MNHEY and CDR2 SMNVEV (reference sequence). J gave up 7 bases and V 5 bases, and 7 bases lay outside the gene matches. The CDR3 sequence is CASSRLAGGRIGELFF. CDR3 in DNA: TGTGCCAGCAGTCGACTAGCGGGGGGCCGTATCGGGGAGCTGTTTTTT.

This sequence joins TRBV7-2 and TRBJ2-2, with 12 bases fitting TRBD2. The ends lost 6 bases at V and 6 bases at J; junction bases unmatched: 8. Germline CDR1 and CDR2: SGHTA and FQGNSA. The CDR3 length is 16 residues. Here the CDR3 reads CASRPLAGGAPGELFF. The CDR3 DNA follows: TGTGCCAGCAGACCACTAGCGGGGGGCGCCCCCGGGGAGCTGTTTTTT.

The chain links TRBV7-2 to TRBJ2-1; 8 nucleotides line up with TRBD1. With V trimmed by 7 bases and J by 5 bases, 7 bases remained unmatched. This CDR3 comprises 14 residues. Per the germline V gene, CDR1 is SGHTA and CDR2 is FQGNSA. CDR3 in DNA: TGTGCCAGCACCCTAAACAGGGGGGACAATGAGCAGTTCTTC. This encodes CASTLNRGDNEQFF.

This chain uses TRBV7-9 with TRBJ2-7; D unclear. The CDR3 extends over 12 amino acids. Germline lookup yields CDR1 SEHNR and CDR2 FQNEAQ (reference sequence). V lost 5 bases and J lost 10, with 15 bases in between. The CDR3 reads CASSIDTTEQYF. The DNA for the CDR3 is TGTGCCAGCAGCATAGATACCACTGAACAGTACTTC. Supplemented by reference TRBV7-9 and TRBJ2-7, the full variable domain reads DTGVSQNPRHKITKRGQNVTFRCDPISEHNRLYWYRQTLGQGPEFLTYFQNEAQLEKSRLLSDRFSAERPKGSFSTLEIQRTEQGDSAMYLCASSIDTTEQYFGPGTRLTVT.

This chain uses TRBV4-3 with TRBJ2-1, with unresolved D. Germline loops: CDR1 LGHNA, CDR2 YSLEER. Trimming removed 1 base from V and 1 base from J, with 8 bases in between. This CDR3 contains 15 residues. DNA for the CDR3: TGCGCCAGCAGCCAAGGTTATCGGTCCTACAATGAGCAGTTCTTC. Amino acids: CASSQGYRSYNEQFF.

CDR3 coding DNA: TGTGCCAGTGGAGCGGGGGGCGGATCGGCTGAGCAGTTCTTC. Translating it yields CASGAGGGSAEQFF. The V and J genes are TRBV19 and TRBJ2-1; 9 bases line up with TRBD2. The CDR3 length is 14 residues. J gave up 9 bases and V 8 bases, and 11 bases lay outside the gene matches. The germline V gene has CDR1 LNHDA and CDR2 SQIVND (reference sequence).

This chain joins TRBV11-1 and TRBJ2-3, with 9 bases fitting TRBD2. The CDR3 sequence is 16 residues long. CDR1 SGHAT and CDR2 FQDESV come from the germline V gene (reference sequence). V trimming: 7 bases; J trimming: 0 bases; junction bases outside the gene matches: 8. The CDR3 DNA follows: TGTGCCAGCACCGAGACTAGCGGACATAGCACAGATACGCAGTATTTT. As protein: CASTETSGHSTDTQYF.

This clone was detected a few times. V gene TRBV18 combines with J gene TRBJ1-1; D is ambiguous. V gave up 2 bases and J gave up 5 bases, with 9 bases separating them. This CDR3 contains 13 residues. In germline, CDR1 is KGHSH, CDR2 LQKENI. CDR3 amino acids: CASSPVAGTEAFF. For the CDR3, the DNA is TGTGCCAGCTCACCAGTCGCGGGTACTGAAGCTTTCTTT.

The rearrangement links TRBV6-2 or TRBV6-3 to TRBJ2-5; no definite D call. The CDR3 consists of 12 residues. Trimming took 5 bases from V and 5 from J, leaving 9 bases between them. Looked up from germline, CDR1 is MNHEY and CDR2 is SVGEGT. The CDR3 sequence: CASSAVDETQYF. CDR3 DNA sequence: TGTGCCAGCAGTGCGGTCGACGAGACCCAGTACTTC.

The chain has TRBV11-2 and TRBJ1-4; weak D call: TRBD1 (5 bases). CDR1 is SGHAT, CDR2 FQNNGV, per germline. The CDR3 has 18 amino acids. Between the trimmed V and J ends, which lost 5 bases and 0 bases, there was a span of 19 bases. The DNA for the CDR3 is TGTGCCAGCAGCCTAATACTTGGGGGGTTCGCAACTAATGAAAAACTGTTTTTT. Its protein is CASSLILGGFATNEKLFF.

The chain couples TRBV4-2 to TRBJ1-3; D might be TRBD1 (6 bases). V lost 4 bases, J lost 3 bases, and 13 bases lay in between. CDR1 and CDR2 from the germline V gene are LGHNA and YNFKEQ. The CDR3 is made up of 15 amino acids. The CDR3 DNA follows: TGTGCCAGCAGCCCGAACAGGGTAATTGGAAACACCATATATTTT. Its translation: CASSPNRVIGNTIYF.

The J gene is TRBJ2-7, the V gene TRBV11-2, with 11 bases lining up with TRBD2. The CDR3 loop spans 15 amino acids. Per the germline V gene, CDR1 is SGHAT and CDR2 is FQNNGV. J gave up 2 bases and V 5 bases, and 5 bases lay outside the gene matches. CDR3 in amino acids: CASSTGTSGAYEQYF. DNA for the CDR3: TGTGCCAGCAGCACCGGGACTAGCGGAGCCTACGAGCAGTACTTC.